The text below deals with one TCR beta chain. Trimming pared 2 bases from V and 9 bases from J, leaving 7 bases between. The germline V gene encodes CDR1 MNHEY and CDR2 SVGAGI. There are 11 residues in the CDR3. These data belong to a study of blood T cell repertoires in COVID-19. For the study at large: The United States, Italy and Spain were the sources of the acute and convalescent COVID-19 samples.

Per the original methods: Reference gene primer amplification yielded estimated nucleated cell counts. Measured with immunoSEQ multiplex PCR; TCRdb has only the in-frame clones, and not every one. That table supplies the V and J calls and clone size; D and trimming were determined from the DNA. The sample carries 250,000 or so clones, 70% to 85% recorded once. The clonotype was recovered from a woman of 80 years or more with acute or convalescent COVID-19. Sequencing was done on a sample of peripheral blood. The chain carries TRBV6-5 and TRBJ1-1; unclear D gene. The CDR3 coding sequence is TGTGCCAGCAGTTACCACAGTAAAGCTTTCTTT. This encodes CASSYHSKAFF.